This T cell receptor (beta chain) was observed in a study of blood T cell repertoires in COVID-19. Across the study: There were acute and convalescent COVID-19 samples, and they came from the United States, Italy and Spain.

This CDR3 has 13 residues. Germline values: CDR1 MGHRA, CDR2 YSYEKL. The V end was cut by 0 bases, the J end by 0 bases, with 2 bases between. Methods used by the authors: Using reference gene primer amplification, nucleated cell counts were estimated. Clones were sequenced by immunoSEQ multiplex PCR, and TCRdb holds only the in-frame ones, with some missing. V and J calls and clone size are those listed in that table; D and trimming were worked out from the DNA. The sample has 200,000 to 250,000 clones, about nine tenths seen once. This receptor was obtained from a man in his forties who had recovered from COVID-19. The V and J genes are TRBV4-1 and TRBJ2-5; no clear D gene. Sequenced material: PBMCs or T cells enriched from blood (not recorded which). CDR3 in amino acids: CASSQDNQETQYF. Written as DNA, the CDR3 is TGCGCCAGCAGCCAAGACAACCAAGAGACCCAGTACTTC.